The 26 T cell receptor beta chains below were found in one sample sequenced in a study of T cell repertoires in cytomegalovirus infection. The antigens these receptors bind are not known. Via MiXCR, TCRdb re-called the reads, giving one row per CDR3 protein. Of around 800,000 distinct CDR3 sequences in the sample, roughly 33% were seen once. Specimen: cultured CD8+ T cells from PBMCs, collected from culture after CMV antigen stimulation. Source of these receptors: a human donor in good health (CMV status not recorded). Some clones in this sample may be carry-over from other donors' samples.

In its sample, this clonotype was seen a few times. The chain joins TRBV7-2 to TRBJ1-1; TRBD1 agrees at 9 bases. CDR1 SGHTA and CDR2 FQGNSA come from the germline V gene. V shed 1 base and J 3 bases; nucleotides not matched to a gene: 12. The CDR3 sequence is 18 residues long. CDR3 bases: TGTGCCAGCAGCTTAGTGGCCCTGACAGGGGGGGCGGACACTGAAGCTTTCTTT. The encoded protein is CASSLVALTGGADTEAFF.

This clonotype came up a few times. This chain joins TRBV6-2 or TRBV6-3 and TRBJ2-1; 12 bases align to TRBD2. CDR1 is MNHEY, CDR2 SVGEGT, per germline. The ends lost 6 bases at V and 2 bases at J; junction bases unmatched: 2. CDR3 length equals 15 residues. The CDR3 sequence: CASRRLAGAYNEQFF. CDR3 DNA: TGTGCCAGCAGGCGACTAGCGGGGGCCTACAATGAGCAGTTCTTC.

The chain has TRBV27 and TRBJ2-7, with D perhaps TRBD2 (7 bases). Between the trimmed V and J ends, which lost 6 bases and 7 bases, there was a span of 16 bases. The germline CDR1 and CDR2 sequences are MNHEY and SMNVEV (reference sequence). This CDR3 region has 13 residues. In DNA, the CDR3 is TGTGCCAGCAGCCTCAGAGGGGGGGGTGAGCAGTACGTC. This translates into CASSLRGGGEQYV.

The V gene is TRBV7-3, the J gene TRBJ2-3; either TRBD1 or TRBD2 may fit D (5 bases each). The V gene lost 7 bases and the J gene lost 0 bases, with 17 bases spanning the gap. Germline V CDR1 and CDR2: SGHTA, FQGTGA. The CDR3 has 16 amino acids. The chain's CDR3 is CASTPLFGDSTDTQYF. For the CDR3, the DNA is TGTGCCAGCACCCCTTTGTTCGGGGACAGCACAGATACGCAGTATTTT.

The rearrangement links TRBV6-2 or TRBV6-3 to TRBJ1-1, with D perhaps TRBD1 (5 bases). Germline CDR1 and CDR2: MNHEY and SVGEGT. The CDR3 loop spans 11 amino acids. Between the trimmed V and J ends, which lost 10 bases and 10 bases, there was a span of 16 bases. CDR3 amino acids: CAIEGAKGAFF. The CDR3, as DNA: TGTGCCATCGAAGGGGCAAAAGGAGCTTTCTTT.

This rearrangement joins TRBV12-5 to TRBJ2-1; D is uncertain. CDR3 length: 13 residues. V was cut by 2 bases and J by 6 bases, with 8 bases left in between. CDR1 and CDR2 from the germline V gene are LGHNT and FRNRAP. CDR3 in DNA: TGTGCTAGTGGTTTGCCACAGTTCAATGAGCAGTTCTTC. Protein product: CASGLPQFNEQFF.

This clonotype showed up many times. The chain recombines TRBV7-2 with TRBJ1-4, with D possibly matching TRBD1 (6 bases). Germline V gives CDR1 SGHTA, CDR2 FQGNSA. CDR3 length: 14 amino acids. V was clipped by 5 bases and J by 3 bases, with 10 bases between them. In nucleotides, the CDR3 is TGTGCCAGCAGCCCACGGACAGCTAATGAAAAACTGTTTTTT. This codes for CASSPRTANEKLFF.

This clonotype came up many times. V gene TRBV7-6 combines with J gene TRBJ2-3; the D is unclear. From germline, CDR1 is SGHVS and CDR2 FNYEAQ. The CDR3 covers 12 residues. V lost 3 bases and J 6 bases, leaving 7 bases between the germline ends. In DNA, the CDR3 is TGTGCCAGCAGCTTTTACGGGGATACGCAGTATTTT. It specifies CASSFYGDTQYF.

This clonotype was detected a few times. For the CDR3, the DNA is TGTGCCAGTAGTATAAGCCGAATCAGGGGTGGGGATGAGCAGTTCTTC. Its protein product is CASSISRIRGGDEQFF. The chain recombines TRBV19 with TRBJ2-1; perhaps TRBD1 as D (6 bases). CDR1 is LNHDA and CDR2 is SQIVND in the germline V gene (reference sequence). The V end was cut by 2 bases, the J end by 8 bases, with 19 bases between. The CDR3 spans 16 residues. The complete variable domain, with remaining parts taken from reference TRBV19 and TRBJ2-1, reads DGGITQSPKYLFRKEGQNVTLSCEQNLNHDAMYWYRQDPGQGLRLIYYSQIVNDFQKGDIAEGYSVSREKKESFPLTVTSAQKNPTAFYLCASSISRIRGGDEQFFGPGTRLTVL.

The chain has TRBV2 and TRBJ2-3, with a weak D call TRBD2 (5 bases). V gave up 7 bases and J gave up 2 bases, with 10 bases separating them. Germline CDR1 SNHLY, CDR2 FYNNEI. The length of the CDR3 is 13 residues. CDR3 nucleotide sequence: TGTGCCAGCAACCAGCGGTCCACAGATACGCAGTATTTT. Its protein product is CASNQRSTDTQYF.

This clonotype has a count of ten or more. The chain recombines TRBV7-8 with TRBJ1-3; D gene unclear. V was cut by 5 bases and J by 0 bases, with 14 bases left in between. Germline-derived CDR1 and CDR2 are SGHVS and FQNEAQ. There are 16 residues in the CDR3. The CDR3 nucleotides read TGTGCCAGCAGCCTACCGACGGCCGTCTCTGGAAACACCATATATTTT. It yields the protein CASSLPTAVSGNTIYF.

The J gene is TRBJ1-1, the V gene TRBV6-2 or TRBV6-3, with TRBD1 identical over 7 bases. There are 14 residues in the CDR3. CDR1 is MNHEY and CDR2 is SVGEGT in the germline V gene. The V gene end was trimmed by 2 bases and the J gene end by 1 base; junction bases not matched to a gene: 1. This CDR3 reads CASSYDRANTEAFF. The DNA for the CDR3 is TGTGCCAGCAGTTACGACAGGGCGAACACTGAAGCTTTCTTT.

In this sample, this clonotype turned up a few times. This sequence joins TRBV27 and TRBJ1-2, with D perhaps matching TRBD1 (5 bases). Germline V gene sequence: CDR1 MNHEY, CDR2 SMNVEV (reference sequence). Trimming removed 6 bases from V and 8 bases from J, with 19 bases in between. The CDR3 sequence is 14 residues long. CDR3: CASRRDGAKGGYTF. In nucleotides, the CDR3 is TGTGCCAGCAGGAGGGACGGAGCAAAGGGGGGCTACACCTTC.

This chain links TRBV13 with TRBJ2-7; 9 bases line up with TRBD1. Germline V gene lookup returns CDR1 PRHDT and CDR2 FYEKMQ (reference sequence). With 4 bases clipped from V and 4 bases from J, the junction kept 8 bases outside the gene matches. The CDR3 is made up of 15 amino acids. The CDR3 nucleotides are TGTGCCAGCAGCTGGCAGGGACAGGGTCGTTACGAGCAGTACGTC. It is translated as CASSWQGQGRYEQYV.

This clonotype came up a few times. The rearrangement links TRBV19 to TRBJ1-2, with D possibly TRBD1 on 6 matching bases. CDR1 and CDR2 from the germline V gene are LNHDA and SQIVND (reference sequence). Between the trimmed V and J ends, which lost 3 bases and 1 base, there was a span of 12 bases. The CDR3 sequence is 15 residues long. Here the CDR3 DNA reads TGTGCCAGTAGTATTGCAGGGGAGGGTAACTATGGCTACACCTTC. It specifies CASSIAGEGNYGYTF.

V is TRBV14 and J is TRBJ2-7; no definite D call. The V end was cut by 0 bases, the J end by 3 bases, with 9 bases between. The V gene's germline CDR1 is SGHDN and CDR2 FVKESK. The CDR3 spans 14 residues. CDR3 sequence: CASSQDGSFYEQYF. The CDR3 region has the DNA TGTGCCAGCAGCCAAGATGGAAGCTTCTACGAGCAGTACTTC.

This clonotype has just a few counts. The rearrangement links TRBV7-6 to TRBJ1-4; D unclear. Per germline, CDR1 SGHVS and CDR2 FNYEAQ. Trimming stripped 1 base from V and 5 bases from J, with 14 bases between. This CDR3 comprises 16 residues. The CDR3 region is CASSLEPAEINEKLFF. CDR3 DNA: TGTGCCAGCAGCTTAGAGCCGGCGGAAATAAATGAAAAACTGTTTTTT.

This clonotype was recorded a few times. This sequence joins TRBV12-3 or TRBV12-4 and TRBJ1-2; 9 bases match TRBD1. Trimming at V came to 4 bases and at J to 6 bases, leaving 6 bases not matched to a gene. The CDR3 spans 14 residues. CDR3 bases: TGTGCCAGCAGTTCTCGGACAGGGGTGGATGGCTACACCTTC. Amino acid sequence: CASSSRTGVDGYTF.

In its sample, this clonotype was seen a few times. The chain links TRBV6-4 to TRBJ2-1; 11 positions agree with TRBD2. V lost 3 bases and J lost 9; bases outside the gene matches: 4. The CDR3 spans 14 residues. Germline V gene data show CDR1 as MRHNA and CDR2 as SNTAGT. The CDR3 loop reads CASSELAGAGEQFF. CDR3 DNA: TGTGCCAGCAGTGAACTAGCGGGGGCTGGTGAGCAGTTCTTC.

V is TRBV9 and J is TRBJ2-7; tentatively, D is TRBD2 (5 bases). CDR1 is SGDLS and CDR2 is YYNGEE in the germline V gene. This CDR3 is built from 15 residues. V dropped 4 bases and J dropped 0 bases, with 14 bases sitting between them. The CDR3 bases are TGTGCCAGCAGCTCCCGGGAAGCTCTCTCCTACGAGCAGTACTTC. Its translation: CASSSREALSYEQYF.

The table lists this clonotype with a few counts. V is TRBV27 and J is TRBJ2-1; 12 nucleotides agree with TRBD1. CDR1 MNHEY and CDR2 SMNVEV come from the germline V gene (reference sequence). The CDR3 loop spans 18 amino acids. V lost 1 base, J lost 9 bases, and 13 bases stayed unmatched. CDR3 nucleotides: TGTGCCAGCAGTTTATACTGGTCCCGAGGGGACAGGGGGCGTGAGCAGTTCTTC. Translating it yields CASSLYWSRGDRGREQFF.

The genes are TRBV4-1 and TRBJ1-1, with 10 bases aligning to TRBD1. Per the germline V gene, CDR1 is MGHRA and CDR2 is YSYEKL. V dropped 5 bases and J dropped 4; count of bases not matched to a gene: 4. This CDR3 is 14 amino acids long. The CDR3 coding sequence is TGCGCCAGCAGCGTGGGACAGGGGAGCACTGAAGCTTTCTTT. Protein: CASSVGQGSTEAFF.

The chain joins TRBV5-3 to TRBJ1-6; 7 bases align to TRBD1. TRBV5-3 is recorded as an ORF, its role being uncertain. V gave up 9 bases and J gave up 7 bases; unmatched junction bases: 7. The CDR3 loop spans 13 amino acids. The CDR3 coding sequence is TGTGCCAACAGCTGGGGACAGAATTCACCCCTCCACTTT. Protein: CANSWGQNSPLHF.

This clonotype came up a few times. The J gene is TRBJ1-1, the V gene TRBV28; 7 bases are a match to TRBD1. The CDR3 loop spans 14 amino acids. Germline-derived CDR1 and CDR2 are MDHEN and SYDVKM. With 5 bases clipped from V and 4 bases from J, the junction kept 7 bases outside the gene matches. CDR3 DNA: TGTGCCAGCAGTCCCCGGGACAGTACCACTGAAGCTTTCTTT. Protein sequence: CASSPRDSTTEAFF.

This clonotype has more than one count but fewer than ten. One end of the junction is discordant with germline, which a read error may explain. This chain connects TRBV7-6 to TRBJ2-2, with 9 bases lining up with TRBD1. The CDR3 consists of 16 residues. The germline CDR1 and CDR2 sequences are SGHVS and FNYEAQ. The CDR3 coding sequence is TGTGTCAGCAGCTTTGGACAGGGGTTAAGCACCGGGGAGCTGTTTTTT. Translated: CVSSFGQGLSTGELFF.

Remarks on this clonotype: The junction shows a germline mismatch at one end, possibly a read error. The chain links TRBV11-2 to TRBJ2-3, with D possibly called TRBD1 or TRBD2 (6 bases each). The CDR3 is 15 amino acids. Germline V lookup: CDR1 SGHAT, CDR2 FQNNGV. Here the CDR3 reads CASGLNWGASDTQYF. CDR3 bases: TGTGCCAGCGGCTTAAACTGGGGGGCCTCAGATACGCAGTATTTT.